What follows are 14 T cell receptor beta chains derived from one specimen sequenced in a study of neurological immune-mediated disorders (dated by TCRdb to the late 2010s). Library preparation used 5' RACE. Sequencing was performed on an Illumina HiSeq 2500. TCRdb passed the public sequencing reads through fastp at Q25 and MiXCR, retaining productive beta sequences. Rows with a matching CDR3 protein are joined into one entry that keeps the most common DNA and genes. Present in this sample are approximately 38,000 distinct CDR3 sequences, 2% to 3% of which were seen just once. Roughly 2.3% of the sample is in the top ten clones. Source material: PBMCs. Source of these receptors: a man aged 50 or older with multiple sclerosis.

This clonotype was recorded many times. This chain joins TRBV5-8 and TRBJ2-5; D is possibly TRBD1 or TRBD2 (5 bases each). The V end lost 1 base, the J end lost 4 bases, and 14 bases lay between the germline ends. CDR1 and CDR2 (germline): SGHTS, YDEGEE. This CDR3 spans 15 amino acids. The CDR3 nucleotides are TGTGCCAGCAGCTTGAGGGCAGGGAGCCCAGAGACCCAGTACTTC. Its protein is CASSLRAGSPETQYF.

This clonotype was recorded many times. The V and J genes are TRBV7-2 and TRBJ2-5; 10 bases match TRBD1. This CDR3 contains 13 residues. The junction had 6 bases not matched to a gene; V was cut back by 5 bases and J by 9 bases. Germline V CDR1 and CDR2: SGHTA, FQGNSA. The CDR3 bases are TGTGCCAGCAGCCCCGGACAGGGGGAGGCCCAGTACTTC. Translated: CASSPGQGEAQYF.

Many counts were recorded for this clonotype. The chain uses TRBV20-1 and TRBJ1-4, with D unclear. The ends were cut back, 6 bases at V and 8 bases at J, with 19 bases in the middle. This CDR3 has 14 amino acids. The germline gives CDR1 DFQATT, CDR2 SNEGSKA (reference sequence). The CDR3: CSAPKGGQEEKLFF. The CDR3 DNA reads as TGCAGTGCCCCGAAGGGTGGCCAGGAAGAAAAACTGTTTTTT.

The table lists this clonotype with many counts. The V gene is TRBV24-1, the J gene TRBJ2-1; no clear D gene. The ends were cut back, 2 bases at V and 2 bases at J, with 3 bases in the middle. Looked up from germline, CDR1 is KGHDR and CDR2 is SFDVKD. The CDR3 loop spans 13 amino acids. The CDR3 reads CATSDSPYNEQFF. As DNA, the CDR3 is TGTGCCACCAGTGATTCGCCCTACAATGAGCAGTTCTTC.

This clonotype has a count of ten or more. The chain employs TRBV7-6 and TRBJ1-1; no definite D call. CDR3 length equals 15 residues. Germline loops: CDR1 SGHVS, CDR2 FNYEAQ. V dropped 4 bases and J dropped 2 bases, with 14 bases sitting between them. The CDR3: CASSSHDSGNTEAFF. The CDR3 nucleotides read TGTGCCAGCAGCTCGCATGATAGTGGCAACACTGAAGCTTTCTTT.

This clonotype was found many times. The chain has TRBV10-3 and TRBJ1-2; TRBD1 agrees at 9 bases. The CDR3 has 14 residues. Germline trimming cut 6 bases from V and 4 bases from J; bases unmatched to any gene: 6. The V gene's germline CDR1 is ENHRY and CDR2 SYGVKD. The CDR3 DNA follows: TGTGCCATCAGCATACAGGGGGCGGGCTATGGCTACACCTTC. Translation gives CAISIQGAGYGYTF.

This clonotype was detected many times. The CDR3: CASRPRDSPQGEQYF. The CDR3 DNA reads TGCGCCAGCAGGCCCCGGGACAGCCCTCAGGGCGAGCAGTACTTC. V is TRBV5-1 and J is TRBJ2-7; 7 bases are a match to TRBD1. This CDR3 is 15 amino acids long. The germline gives CDR1 SGHRS, CDR2 YFSETQ. Trimming took 5 bases from V and 6 from J; bases not matched to a gene: 14.

This clonotype was observed many times. The V gene is TRBV7-2, the J gene TRBJ2-4, with D possibly TRBD2 on 5 matching bases. This CDR3 is 15 amino acids long. Germline values: CDR1 SGHTA, CDR2 FQGNSA. Between the trimmed V and J ends, which lost 5 bases and 5 bases, there was a span of 16 bases. The CDR3 nucleotides read TGTGCCAGCAGCCTAGGAGGAGGCCGGCAAAACATTCAGTACTTC. Translated: CASSLGGGRQNIQYF. Based on the CDR3 plus reference TRBV7-2 and TRBJ2-4, the full variable domain is GAGVSQSPSNKVTEKGKDVELRCDPISGHTALYWYRQSLGQGLEFLIYFQGNSAPDKSGLPSDRFSAERTGGSVSTLTIQRTQQEDSAVYLCASSLGGGRQNIQYFGAGTRLSVL.

This clonotype was recorded many times. The V call is TRBV12-3 or TRBV12-4, the J call TRBJ1-3; D not resolved. The CDR3 runs to 14 residues. V lost 6 bases and J lost 0, with 9 bases in between. The CDR3 nucleotides read TGTGCCAGCAGCCCGCGGGACTCTGGAAACACCATATATTTT. Encoded protein: CASSPRDSGNTIYF.

This clonotype was detected many times. The chain recombines TRBV2 with TRBJ1-1, with 9 bases lining up with TRBD1. This CDR3 region has 13 residues. Germline V gene lookup returns CDR1 SNHLY and CDR2 FYNNEI. Losses at the gene ends were 4 bases for V and 4 bases for J; bases not matched to a gene: 1. The CDR3 nucleotides are TGTGCCAGCAGTGGACAGGGGGGCACTGAAGCTTTCTTT. Translating gives CASSGQGGTEAFF.

This clonotype was counted ten times or more. In DNA form, the CDR3 reads TGCGCCAGCAGCCCGACCGGGACAGGCTACGAGCAGTACTTC. Protein product: CASSPTGTGYEQYF. V is TRBV5-1 and J is TRBJ2-7, with 8 bases aligning to TRBD1. Trimming at V came to 4 bases and at J to 3 bases, leaving 6 bases not matched to a gene. Germline-derived CDR1 and CDR2 are SGHRS and YFSETQ. The CDR3 contains 14 residues.

Many counts were recorded for this clonotype. The V gene is TRBV27, the J gene TRBJ1-1; D not resolved. Looked up from germline, CDR1 is MNHEY and CDR2 is SMNVEV (reference sequence). The CDR3 length is 14 residues. V lost 8 bases, J lost 0 bases, and 13 bases lay in between. The chain's CDR3 is CASVPGSMNTEAFF. DNA for the CDR3: TGTGCCAGCGTCCCCGGGAGCATGAACACTGAAGCTTTCTTT.

This clonotype occurred many times. This sequence joins TRBV7-8 and TRBJ2-5, with 13 positions matching TRBD2. This CDR3 region has 17 residues. Germline values: CDR1 SGHVS, CDR2 FQNEAQ. The ends lost 5 bases at V and 0 bases at J; junction bases unmatched: 6. The CDR3 region has the DNA TGTGCCAGCAGCCCTTGGACTAGCGGGGGCAACCAAGAGACCCAGTACTTC. Amino acids: CASSPWTSGGNQETQYF.

At least ten counts were recorded for this clonotype. The chain employs TRBV28 and TRBJ2-7; D could derive from TRBD1 or TRBD2 (5 bases each). Trimming stripped 5 bases from V and 3 bases from J, with 17 bases between. The germline V gene encodes CDR1 MDHEN and CDR2 SYDVKM. The CDR3 is made up of 15 amino acids. The CDR3 reads CASSPPGRGVYEQYF. The CDR3 bases are TGTGCCAGCAGTCCACCAGGGAGAGGGGTCTACGAGCAGTACTTC. The whole variable domain, filled in from reference TRBV28 and TRBJ2-7, reads DVKVTQSSRYLVKRTGEKVFLECVQDMDHENMFWYRQDPGLGLRLIYFSYDVKMKEKGDIPEGYSVSREKKERFSLILESASTNQTSMYLCASSPPGRGVYEQYFGPGTRLTVT.